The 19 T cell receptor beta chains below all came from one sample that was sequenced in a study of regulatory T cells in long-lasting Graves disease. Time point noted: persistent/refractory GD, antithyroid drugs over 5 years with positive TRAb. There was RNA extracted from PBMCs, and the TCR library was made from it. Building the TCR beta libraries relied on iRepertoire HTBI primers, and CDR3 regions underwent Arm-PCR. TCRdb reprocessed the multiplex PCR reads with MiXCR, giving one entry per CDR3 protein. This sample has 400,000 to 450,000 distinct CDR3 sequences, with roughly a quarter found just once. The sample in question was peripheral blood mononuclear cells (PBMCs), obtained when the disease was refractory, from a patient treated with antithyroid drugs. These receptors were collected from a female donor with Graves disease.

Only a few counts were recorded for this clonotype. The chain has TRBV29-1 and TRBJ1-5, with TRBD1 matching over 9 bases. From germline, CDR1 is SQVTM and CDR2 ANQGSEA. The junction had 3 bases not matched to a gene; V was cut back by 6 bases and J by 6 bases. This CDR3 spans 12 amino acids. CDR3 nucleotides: TGCAGCGTGGGGACAGGGACTCAGCCCCAGCATTTT. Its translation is CSVGTGTQPQHF.

The CDR3 region has the DNA TGTGCCAGCAACAGTGAGGGTCCTCGACACTCCTACGAGCAGTACTTC. Translation gives CASNSEGPRHSYEQYF. J is TRBJ2-7 and V is TRBV6-1; D perhaps matches TRBD2 (5 bases). V was shortened by 7 bases and J by 0 bases, with 19 bases between the two germline ends. The CDR3 loop spans 16 amino acids. The germline gives CDR1 MNHNS, CDR2 SASEGT.

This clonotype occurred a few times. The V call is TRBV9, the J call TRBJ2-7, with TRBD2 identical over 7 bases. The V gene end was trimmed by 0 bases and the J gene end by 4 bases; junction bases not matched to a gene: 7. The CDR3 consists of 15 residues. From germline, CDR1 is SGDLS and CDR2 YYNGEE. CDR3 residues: CASSVGVGRGYEQYF. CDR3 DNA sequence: TGTGCCAGCAGCGTAGGGGTCGGGCGGGGGTACGAGCAGTACTTC.

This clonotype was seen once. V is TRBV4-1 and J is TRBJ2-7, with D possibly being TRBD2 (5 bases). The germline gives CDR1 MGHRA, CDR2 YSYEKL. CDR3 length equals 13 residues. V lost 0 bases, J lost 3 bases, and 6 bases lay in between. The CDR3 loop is CASSQEDFYEQYF. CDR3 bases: TGCGCCAGCAGCCAAGAGGACTTCTACGAGCAGTACTTC.

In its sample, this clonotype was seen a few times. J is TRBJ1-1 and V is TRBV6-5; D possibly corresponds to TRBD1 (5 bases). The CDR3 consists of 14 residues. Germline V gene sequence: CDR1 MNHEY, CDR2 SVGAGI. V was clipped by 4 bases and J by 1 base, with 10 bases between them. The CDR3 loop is CASSFRVGNTEAFF. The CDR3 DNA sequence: TGTGCCAGCAGTTTCAGGGTAGGGAACACTGAAGCTTTCTTT.

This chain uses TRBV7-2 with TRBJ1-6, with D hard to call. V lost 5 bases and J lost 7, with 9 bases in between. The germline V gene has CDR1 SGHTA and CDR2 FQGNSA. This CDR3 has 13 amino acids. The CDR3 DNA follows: TGTGCCAGCAGCCGAGGGTTAAATTCACCCCTCCACTTT. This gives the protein CASSRGLNSPLHF.

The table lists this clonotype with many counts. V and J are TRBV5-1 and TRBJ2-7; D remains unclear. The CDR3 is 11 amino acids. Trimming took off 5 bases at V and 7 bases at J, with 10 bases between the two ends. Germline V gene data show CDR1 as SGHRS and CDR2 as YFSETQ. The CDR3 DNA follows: TGCGCCAGCAGGGAGATGGGAGAGCAGTACTTC. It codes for CASREMGEQYF.

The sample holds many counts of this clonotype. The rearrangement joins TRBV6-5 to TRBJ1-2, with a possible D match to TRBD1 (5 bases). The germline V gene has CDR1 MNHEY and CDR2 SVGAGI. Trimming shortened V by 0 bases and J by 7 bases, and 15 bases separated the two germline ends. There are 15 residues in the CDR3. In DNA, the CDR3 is TGTGCCAGCAGTTACTCGCGGGGCCGACCAGGTGGCTACACCTTC. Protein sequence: CASSYSRGRPGGYTF.

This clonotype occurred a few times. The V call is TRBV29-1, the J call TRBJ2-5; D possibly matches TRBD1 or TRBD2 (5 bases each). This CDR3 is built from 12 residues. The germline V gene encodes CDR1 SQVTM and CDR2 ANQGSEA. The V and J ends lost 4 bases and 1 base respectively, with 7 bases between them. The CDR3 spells CSVAGAQETQYF. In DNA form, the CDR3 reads TGCAGCGTTGCCGGGGCCCAAGAGACCCAGTACTTC.

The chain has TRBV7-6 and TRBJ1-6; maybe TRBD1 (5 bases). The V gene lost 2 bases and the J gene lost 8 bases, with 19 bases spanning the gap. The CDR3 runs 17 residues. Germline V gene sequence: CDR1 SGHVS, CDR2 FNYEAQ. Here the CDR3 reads CASSLRPGKGMDSPLHF. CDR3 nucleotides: TGTGCCAGCAGCTTAAGACCGGGGAAGGGGATGGATTCACCCCTCCACTTT.

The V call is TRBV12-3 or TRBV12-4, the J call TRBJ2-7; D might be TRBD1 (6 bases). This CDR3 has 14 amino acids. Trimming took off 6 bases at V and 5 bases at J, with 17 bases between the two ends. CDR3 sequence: CASSHYQGRDEQYF. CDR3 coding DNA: TGTGCCAGCAGCCACTACCAGGGGAGAGACGAGCAGTACTTC.

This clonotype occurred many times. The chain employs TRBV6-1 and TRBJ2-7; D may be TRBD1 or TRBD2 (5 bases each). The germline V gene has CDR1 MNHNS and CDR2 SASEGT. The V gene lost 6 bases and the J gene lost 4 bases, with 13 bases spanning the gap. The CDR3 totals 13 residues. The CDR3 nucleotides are TGTGCCAGCAGGGGGACGGCTCAATACGAGCAGTACTTC. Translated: CASRGTAQYEQYF.

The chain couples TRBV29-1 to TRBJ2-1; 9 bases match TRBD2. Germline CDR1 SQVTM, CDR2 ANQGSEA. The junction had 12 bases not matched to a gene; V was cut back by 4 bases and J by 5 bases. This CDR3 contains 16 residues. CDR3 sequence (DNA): TGCAGCGTTGCCGGTCTCTTGGCTAGCGGGAACAATGAGCAGTTCTTC. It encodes CSVAGLLASGNNEQFF.

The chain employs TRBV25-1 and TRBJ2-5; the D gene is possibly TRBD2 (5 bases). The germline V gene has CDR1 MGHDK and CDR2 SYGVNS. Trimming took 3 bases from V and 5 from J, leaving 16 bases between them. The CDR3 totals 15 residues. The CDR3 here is CASSDPAFPGETQYF. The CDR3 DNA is TGTGCCAGCAGTGATCCGGCCTTCCCGGGGGAGACCCAGTACTTC.

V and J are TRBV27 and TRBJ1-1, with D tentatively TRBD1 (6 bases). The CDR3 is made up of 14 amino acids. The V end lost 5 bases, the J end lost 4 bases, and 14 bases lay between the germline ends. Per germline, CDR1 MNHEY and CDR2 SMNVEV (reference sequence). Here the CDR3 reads CASSVRGSGTEAFF. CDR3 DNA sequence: TGTGCCAGCAGTGTCAGGGGAAGTGGCACTGAAGCTTTCTTT.

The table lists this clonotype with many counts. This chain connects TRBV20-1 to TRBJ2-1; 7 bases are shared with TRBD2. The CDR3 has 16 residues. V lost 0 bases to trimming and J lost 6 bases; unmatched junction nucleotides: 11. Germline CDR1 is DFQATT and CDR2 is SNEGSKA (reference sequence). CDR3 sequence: CSARDGERDPPNEQFF. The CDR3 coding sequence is TGCAGTGCTAGAGATGGAGAGCGGGACCCACCCAATGAGCAGTTCTTC.

The CDR3 sequence: CASSRLDETYEQYF. The CDR3 DNA reads TGTGCCAGCAGCCGGCTAGACGAGACCTACGAGCAGTACTTC. The genes are TRBV5-6 and TRBJ2-7; D remains ambiguous. The CDR3 length is 14 residues. The germline V gene has CDR1 SGHDT and CDR2 YYEEEE. V shed 4 bases and J shed 2 bases, with 13 bases lying between them.

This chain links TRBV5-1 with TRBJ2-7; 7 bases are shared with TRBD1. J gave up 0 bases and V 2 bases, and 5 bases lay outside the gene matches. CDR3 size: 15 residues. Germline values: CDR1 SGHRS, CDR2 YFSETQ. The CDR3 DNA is TGCGCCAGCAGCTTCGAGGGGGCAAGCTCCTACGAGCAGTACTTC. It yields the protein CASSFEGASSYEQYF.

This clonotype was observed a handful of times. CDR3 amino acids: CASSPGGGRGIYTEAFF. CDR3 coding DNA: TGTGCCAGCAGTCCAGGGGGGGGCAGGGGAATTTACACTGAAGCTTTCTTT. The chain recombines TRBV28 with TRBJ1-1; the match to TRBD1 covers 7 bases. This CDR3 is 17 amino acids long. The trim removed 5 bases at V and 3 bases at J, leaving 15 bases unmatched. CDR1 and CDR2 (germline): MDHEN, SYDVKM.